The clone carrying this TCR beta chain was seen many times. Its antigen remains unidentified. V dropped 0 bases and J dropped 3 bases, with 13 bases sitting between them. This CDR3 region has 16 residues. CDR1 and CDR2 from the germline V gene are SGHRS and YFSETQ. This specimen comes from a study of CD8 T cells in ankylosing spondylitis. TCRdb itself ran the 5' RACE reads through MiXCR, one entry per CDR3 protein. This sample yields 670,000 or so distinct CDR3 sequences, of which about 20% are seen a single time; approximately 18% belongs to the top ten. Findings and caveats of the study: Roughly 8 highly homologous variants formed a TCR beta motif that appeared characteristic of ankylosing spondylitis blood.

The source material was blood, either unsorted or a sorted T cell fraction (not recorded which). This TCR derives from a male donor with ankylosing spondylitis. This sequence joins TRBV5-1 and TRBJ2-1; D is ambiguous. The CDR3 loop reads CASSLGSQIHYNEQFF. Written as DNA, the CDR3 is TGCGCCAGCAGCTTGGGGTCGCAAATCCACTACAATGAGCAGTTCTTC.